Listed here are 32 T cell receptor beta chains from one sample, sequenced in a study of graft-versus-host responses after intestinal transplantation. Using immunoSEQ multiplex PCR, the repertoire was profiled, and TCRdb retains in-frame clones only, with some absent. This sample has 100,000 or so clones, with about 90% found just once. Antigens of these TCRs are unknown. The material was unstimulated CD4+ T cells sorted from spleen or lymph node cells, obtained before transplant. These receptors all stem from a human donor who was the organ donor for an intestinal transplant.

Only one count was recorded for this clone. V gene TRBV29-1 combines with J gene TRBJ1-5, with a weak D call TRBD1 (6 bases). V was clipped by 5 bases and J by 6 bases, with 14 bases between them. The germline V gene has CDR1 SQVTM and CDR2 ANQGSEA. The CDR3 runs 13 residues. The CDR3 coding sequence is TGCAGCGTTAGGGGGGGCGCGACTCAGCCCCAGCATTTT. It encodes CSVRGGATQPQHF.

The rearrangement links TRBV30 to TRBJ1-6; D is ambiguous. The CDR3 has 17 amino acids. V was clipped by 4 bases and J by 8 bases, with 24 bases between them. Germline values: CDR1 GTSNPN, CDR2 SVGIG (reference sequence). The CDR3 coding sequence is TGTGCCTGGACCAACGCAGTGGTCGCGGGCGCTTATTCACCCCTCCACTTT. Protein product: CAWTNAVVAGAYSPLHF.

The gene calls are TRBV2 and TRBJ2-3, with 12 bases aligning to TRBD1. This CDR3 has 13 amino acids. CDR1 SNHLY and CDR2 FYNNEI come from the germline V gene. J gave up 6 bases and V 9 bases, and 4 bases lay outside the gene matches. The CDR3: CARGTGGADTQYF. CDR3 DNA sequence: TGTGCCAGGGGGACAGGGGGCGCGGATACGCAGTATTTT.

CDR3 amino acids: CASSRNRDTQYF. The DNA for the CDR3 is TGTGCCAGCAGCCGAAACAGGGATACGCAGTATTTT. This rearrangement joins TRBV5-8 to TRBJ2-3, with D possibly TRBD1 on 5 matching bases. The ends were cut back, 4 bases at V and 6 bases at J, with 9 bases in the middle. CDR3 length: 12 amino acids. Per germline, CDR1 SGHTS and CDR2 YDEGEE.

The rearrangement uses TRBV7-9 and TRBJ1-5; D is unclear. The CDR3 consists of 14 residues. V was trimmed by 6 bases and J by 2 bases, leaving 11 bases between them. Germline V gene sequence: CDR1 SEHNR, CDR2 FQNEAQ (reference sequence). The chain's CDR3 is CASRGAQGNQPQHF. The CDR3 nucleotides read TGTGCCAGCAGGGGAGCCCAGGGCAATCAGCCCCAGCATTTT.

This clone was recorded a few times. This chain connects TRBV19 to TRBJ1-2; perhaps TRBD1 as D (5 bases). Germline loops: CDR1 LNHDA, CDR2 SQIVND (reference sequence). Trimming shortened V by 7 bases and J by 7 bases, and 13 bases separated the two germline ends. This CDR3 is built from 12 residues. CDR3 loop: CASTAGLGGYTF. The CDR3 nucleotides read TGTGCCAGTACCGCAGGGTTGGGTGGCTACACCTTC.

The V and J genes are TRBV6-1 and TRBJ1-2; D not certain. Germline V gene data show CDR1 as MNHNS and CDR2 as SASEGT. V dropped 2 bases and J dropped 4 bases, with 14 bases sitting between them. This CDR3 has 15 residues. The CDR3, as DNA: TGTGCCAGCAGTGAAAAGGGTGGCTACATCTATGGCTACACCTTC. Protein sequence: CASSEKGGYIYGYTF.

The gene calls are TRBV9 and TRBJ1-1, with D perhaps TRBD1 (5 bases). V gave up 4 bases and J gave up 6 bases, with 22 bases separating them. CDR1 SGDLS and CDR2 YYNGEE come from the germline V gene. This CDR3 comprises 16 residues. CDR3 region: CASSSQMGRVVSEAFF. The CDR3 DNA follows: TGTGCCAGCAGCTCCCAGATGGGCAGGGTAGTCTCTGAAGCTTTCTTT.

The chain combines TRBV6-5 with TRBJ1-5; D not certain. Trimming pared 4 bases from V and 7 bases from J, leaving 8 bases between. CDR3 length: 12 residues. Germline V gene sequence: CDR1 MNHEY, CDR2 SVGAGI. CDR3 loop: CASSFPGQPQHF. Here the CDR3 DNA reads TGTGCCAGCAGTTTCCCCGGGCAGCCCCAGCATTTT.

This clone came up once. The chain combines TRBV12-5 with TRBJ1-1; perhaps TRBD1 as D (5 bases). This CDR3 comprises 13 residues. V dropped 6 bases and J dropped 4 bases, with 12 bases sitting between them. The germline V gene encodes CDR1 LGHNT and CDR2 FRNRAP. The chain's CDR3 is CASGGGVGTEAFF. CDR3 DNA: TGTGCTAGTGGCGGGGGAGTAGGCACTGAAGCTTTCTTT. The full variable domain, in which reference TRBV12-5 and TRBJ1-1 provide the parts outside the CDR3, is DARVTQTPRHKVTEMGQEVTMRCQPILGHNTVFWYRQTMMQGLELLAYFRNRAPLDDSGMPKDRFSAEMPDATLATLKIQPSEPRDSAVYFCASGGGVGTEAFFGQGTRLTVV.

The chain carries TRBV30 and TRBJ2-1, with 8 bases aligning to TRBD2. Germline-derived CDR1 and CDR2 are GTSNPN and SVGIG (reference sequence). The CDR3 contains 13 residues. V was pared by 3 bases and J by 3 bases, with 1 base of the junction left unmatched. For the CDR3, the DNA is TGTGCCTGGAGAGCGGGGGTCTACAATGAGCAGTTCTTC. This codes for CAWRAGVYNEQFF.

V gene TRBV7-2 combines with J gene TRBJ2-3; possibly TRBD1 or TRBD2 for D (5 bases each). The CDR3 is made up of 13 amino acids. Germline V gives CDR1 SGHTA, CDR2 FQGNSA. V gave up 3 bases and J gave up 5 bases, with 9 bases separating them. The CDR3 DNA is TGTGCCAGCAGCTTGGGGGTGCAAGATACGCAGTATTTT. This encodes CASSLGVQDTQYF.

The chain links TRBV6-6 to TRBJ1-2, with 10 nucleotides matching TRBD1. The germline V gene encodes CDR1 MNHNY and CDR2 SVGAGI (reference sequence). CDR3 length: 15 amino acids. V trimming: 0 bases; J trimming: 6 bases; junction bases outside the gene matches: 4. Written as DNA, the CDR3 is TGTGCCAGCAGTTACTCAAGGGACAGGGGAGATGGCTACACCTTC. Its protein product is CASSYSRDRGDGYTF.

The chain couples TRBV19 to TRBJ1-5; D unclear. Germline V lookup: CDR1 LNHDA, CDR2 SQIVND (reference sequence). V lost 6 bases, J lost 11 bases, and 17 bases lay in between. The CDR3 loop spans 13 amino acids. The CDR3 reads CASREIANQAQHF. As DNA, the CDR3 is TGTGCCAGTAGAGAGATAGCAAACCAAGCCCAGCATTTT.

The chain is built from TRBV6-5 and TRBJ1-2, with 8 bases that match TRBD1. The CDR3 is 13 amino acids. Germline values: CDR1 MNHEY, CDR2 SVGAGI. The trim removed 6 bases at V and 6 bases at J, leaving 6 bases unmatched. CDR3 sequence reads: CASSRTGRNGYTF. In DNA, the CDR3 is TGTGCCAGCAGCCGGACAGGGAGGAATGGCTACACCTTC.

The gene calls are TRBV4-2 and TRBJ2-3, with 10 bases fitting TRBD1. Germline V gene sequence: CDR1 LGHNA, CDR2 YNFKEQ. The CDR3 loop spans 19 amino acids. V was pared by 4 bases and J by 3 bases, with 16 bases of the junction left unmatched. As DNA, the CDR3 is TGTGCCAGCAGCCCGAGGAACCGACAGGGGGCGTTTACGACAGATACGCAGTATTTT. Translation: CASSPRNRQGAFTTDTQYF.

V is TRBV6-1 and J is TRBJ2-2; 9 nucleotides match TRBD1. Germline V CDR1 and CDR2: MNHNS, SASEGT. The CDR3 totals 18 residues. J gave up 5 bases and V 4 bases, and 14 bases lay outside the gene matches. The CDR3 here is CASSGKAYRGRGTGELFF. The CDR3 nucleotides are TGTGCCAGCAGTGGGAAGGCCTACAGGGGGCGTGGAACCGGGGAGCTGTTTTTT.

The chain joins TRBV2 to TRBJ2-5, with D hard to call. With 4 bases removed from V and 1 base from J, the gap between germline ends came to 7 bases. CDR3 size: 13 residues. The germline V gene encodes CDR1 SNHLY and CDR2 FYNNEI. The CDR3 DNA reads as TGTGCCAGCAGTGTCGTAGTCCAAGAGACCCAGTACTTC. Its translation is CASSVVVQETQYF.

As regards this clone: Other DNA sequences of this sample code for an identical CDR3. The V and J genes are TRBV7-3 and TRBJ2-3; D not certain. Germline lookup yields CDR1 SGHTA and CDR2 FQGTGA. This CDR3 spans 12 amino acids. V was pared by 3 bases and J by 1 base, with 2 bases between. CDR3 nucleotide sequence: TGTGCCAGCAGCTTCGGCACAGATACGCAGTATTTT. Translating it yields CASSFGTDTQYF.

The V call is TRBV6-1, the J call TRBJ1-1; 10 nucleotides line up with TRBD1. Germline V gene data show CDR1 as MNHNS and CDR2 as SASEGT. This CDR3 spans 14 amino acids. The V gene end was trimmed by 7 bases and the J gene end by 2 bases; junction bases not matched to a gene: 4. This CDR3 is CASKGQGSNTEAFF. The CDR3 DNA follows: TGTGCCAGCAAGGGACAGGGGTCTAACACTGAAGCTTTCTTT.

This chain uses TRBV10-2 with TRBJ2-7; 10 bases match TRBD2. This CDR3 region has 14 residues. The trim removed 6 bases at V and 2 bases at J, leaving 4 bases unmatched. The V gene's germline CDR1 is WSHSY and CDR2 SAAADI. The CDR3 loop reads CASRLAGVTYEQYF. The CDR3 DNA is TGCGCCAGCAGGCTAGCGGGGGTCACCTACGAGCAGTACTTC.

The chain is built from TRBV30 and TRBJ1-3; D might be TRBD1 (5 bases). The CDR3 spans 15 residues. The germline V gene encodes CDR1 GTSNPN and CDR2 SVGIG (reference sequence). The V gene lost 3 bases and the J gene lost 5 bases, with 17 bases spanning the gap. The CDR3 spells CAWRPGPQWRNTIYF. DNA for the CDR3: TGTGCCTGGAGACCGGGGCCCCAGTGGCGAAACACCATATATTTT.

The chain combines TRBV11-3 with TRBJ1-6; D unclear. Trimming took off 1 base at V and 13 bases at J, with 8 bases between the two ends. CDR3 length: 12 residues. Germline CDR1 is SGHNT and CDR2 is YENEEA. This CDR3 reads CASSLGKGPLHF. CDR3 coding DNA: TGTGCCAGCAGCTTAGGGAAGGGTCCCCTCCACTTT.

The chain carries TRBV7-2 and TRBJ1-4; D gene unclear. CDR1 is SGHTA, CDR2 FQGNSA, per germline. Trimming shortened V by 2 bases and J by 4 bases, and 5 bases separated the two germline ends. The CDR3 totals 13 residues. CDR3 loop: CASSLQFNEKLFF. CDR3 nucleotides: TGTGCCAGCAGCTTACAGTTTAATGAAAAACTGTTTTTT.

V and J are TRBV7-3 and TRBJ2-7, with D maybe TRBD1 (6 bases). CDR3 length: 15 amino acids. In germline, CDR1 is SGHTA, CDR2 FQGTGA. V dropped 2 bases and J dropped 2 bases, with 13 bases sitting between them. The chain's CDR3 is CASSLGTLGTYEQYF. The CDR3, as DNA: TGTGCCAGCAGCTTAGGGACACTTGGGACCTACGAGCAGTACTTC.

This clone was picked up a small number of times. The chain uses TRBV4-2 and TRBJ1-2; 8 nucleotides line up with TRBD1. The CDR3 covers 14 residues. The V and J ends lost 3 bases and 3 bases, in that order; junction bases with no gene match: 3. Germline CDR1 is LGHNA and CDR2 is YNFKEQ. Written as DNA, the CDR3 is TGTGCCAGCAGCCAGGACAGGGTCGACTATGGCTACACCTTC. Amino acid sequence: CASSQDRVDYGYTF.

The chain joins TRBV27 to TRBJ1-1; TRBD1 matches at 11 bases. Trimming cost V 6 bases and J 10 bases; bases outside gene matches: 7. The germline CDR1 and CDR2 sequences are MNHEY and SMNVEV (reference sequence). The CDR3 spans 13 residues. In nucleotides, the CDR3 is TGTGCCAGCAGGACCGGGACAGGGGGGAGAGCTTTCTTT. Translation gives CASRTGTGGRAFF.

V usage is TRBV2 and J usage is TRBJ1-5; TRBD1 aligns across 9 bases. CDR1 is SNHLY, CDR2 FYNNEI, per germline. With V trimmed by 6 bases and J by 4 bases, 4 bases remained unmatched. The CDR3 is made up of 14 amino acids. The CDR3 here is CASSSGTGNQPQHF. DNA for the CDR3: TGTGCCAGCAGCTCCGGGACAGGGAATCAGCCCCAGCATTTT.

J is TRBJ1-1 and V is TRBV6-5, with D possibly being TRBD1 (5 bases). The CDR3 has 12 residues. Germline assignment: CDR1 MNHEY and CDR2 SVGAGI. V gave up 0 bases and J gave up 8 bases, with 7 bases separating them. CDR3: CASSYSRGEAFF. CDR3 DNA: TGTGCCAGCAGTTACTCGAGGGGCGAAGCTTTCTTT.

The chain couples TRBV11-2 to TRBJ2-4; D might be TRBD1 or TRBD2, each matching 5 bases. This CDR3 has 14 residues. From germline, CDR1 is SGHAT and CDR2 FQNNGV. Between the trimmed V and J ends, which lost 5 bases and 4 bases, there was a span of 12 bases. The CDR3 DNA reads TGTGCCAGCAGCCCATCGGGGCAGAAAAACATTCAGTACTTC. Translated, it gives CASSPSGQKNIQYF.

The chain joins TRBV7-3 to TRBJ2-3; D not certain. This CDR3 contains 16 residues. The germline gives CDR1 SGHTA, CDR2 FQGTGA. Trimming left V 2 bases short and J 2 bases short, with 14 bases between. The CDR3, as DNA: TGTGCCAGCAGCTTAGGGTCGGCAACCCCCACAGATACGCAGTATTTT. Amino acids: CASSLGSATPTDTQYF.

This rearrangement joins TRBV11-3 to TRBJ2-3, with D hard to call. Germline V lookup: CDR1 SGHNT, CDR2 YENEEA. Between the trimmed V and J ends, which lost 0 bases and 0 bases, there was a span of 1 base. The CDR3 runs 13 residues. CDR3 region: CASSLESTDTQYF. As DNA, the CDR3 is TGTGCCAGCAGCTTAGAAAGCACAGATACGCAGTATTTT.